This T cell receptor beta chain was captured by sequencing in a study of beta chain features in type 1 diabetes. The CDR3 has 14 amino acids. CDR1 and CDR2 (germline): SGHTA, FQGTGA. V was pared by 5 bases and J by 9 bases, with 18 bases between. Reverse transcribing all isolated RNA meant expressed TCRB transcripts were sequenced. The repertoire was sequenced with immunoSEQ multiplex PCR; TCRdb's copy has only in-frame clones and lacks some. Here the sample spans approximately 140,000 clones, 6% to 7.5% being singletons. The study's findings and limits: VDJ junctions sequenced from type 1 diabetes patients showed fewer insertions and more deletions.

As for this clone: Its antigen is unknown.

The source material was central memory CD4+ T cells from blood. This chain connects TRBV7-3 to TRBJ2-3; a weak D match, TRBD1 (5 bases). The TCR sequence derives from a woman aged 25-40 years in good health. The CDR3 spells CASSNSTSRETQYF. DNA of the CDR3: TGTGCCAGCAGCAACTCGACTTCCAGGGAAACGCAGTATTTT.